These 7 T cell receptor beta chains share one sample of origin, sequenced in a study of T-cell reconstitution after alpha-beta-depleted transplantation in children. For TCRbeta, the library was prepared with unique molecular identifiers. Each CDR3 protein gets one entry after TCRdb re-called the PCR reads with MiXCR. The sample records about 580,000 distinct CDR3 sequences, 20% to 25% being singletons. Here the sequenced sample was PBMCs, mostly from graft donor cells, taken 360 days after TCRalphabeta/CD19-depleted stem cell transplant. These receptors were collected from a boy in the first two years of life who had a stem cell transplant for acute myeloid leukemia, so the T cells may come from the graft donor.

This clonotype was detected a few times. The chain links TRBV15 to TRBJ2-1, with 11 positions matching TRBD1. CDR3 size: 15 residues. The J segment lost 8 bases and the V segment lost 0 bases, leaving 3 bases of the junction unmatched. Germline assignment: CDR1 LNHNV and CDR2 YYDKDF (reference sequence). CDR3 DNA sequence: TGTGCCACCAGCAGAGAGGGACAGGGGGTCGATGAGCAGTTCTTC. Translating gives CATSREGQGVDEQFF.

This clonotype has a count of ten or more. Here the CDR3 DNA reads TGCAGTGCTAGAGATTTCCGGGACAGGGGGCCCGATACGCAGTATTTT. It specifies CSARDFRDRGPDTQYF. The rearrangement uses TRBV20-1 and TRBJ2-3; 12 bases map to TRBD1. The CDR3 is made up of 16 amino acids. The ends lost 0 bases at V and 6 bases at J; junction bases unmatched: 7. CDR1 and CDR2 from the germline V gene are DFQATT and SNEGSKA (reference sequence).

This clonotype occurred a few times. The rearrangement links TRBV20-1 to TRBJ2-7, with 7 bases that match TRBD1. The CDR3 consists of 13 residues. After removal of 4 bases from V and 3 bases from J, the junction contained 6 bases not matched to a gene. Germline V lookup: CDR1 DFQATT, CDR2 SNEGSKA (reference sequence). CDR3 DNA: TGCAGTGCTATTGACAGGGTACACTACGAGCAGTACTTC. Translating gives CSAIDRVHYEQYF.

The chain carries TRBV5-5 and TRBJ2-3; D could derive from TRBD1 or TRBD2 (5 bases each). This CDR3 contains 15 residues. V was trimmed by 2 bases and J by 1 base, leaving 11 bases between them. Germline-derived CDR1 and CDR2 are SGHKS and YYEKEE (reference sequence). The chain's CDR3 is CASSLELGGTDTQYF. The DNA for the CDR3 is TGTGCCAGCAGCTTAGAACTGGGGGGCACAGATACGCAGTATTTT.

The J gene is TRBJ1-1, the V gene TRBV3-1; D not resolved. The CDR3 loop spans 12 amino acids. The V gene's germline CDR1 is LGHDT and CDR2 YNNKEL (reference sequence). V dropped 9 bases and J dropped 2 bases, with 10 bases sitting between them. CDR3 region: CASGGLNTEAFF. CDR3 coding DNA: TGTGCCAGTGGTGGCCTCAACACTGAAGCTTTCTTT.

This clonotype appeared a few times. The chain uses TRBV9 and TRBJ2-1, with 7 nucleotides matching TRBD2. CDR1 is SGDLS, CDR2 YYNGEE, per germline. The CDR3 spans 15 residues. J gave up 4 bases and V 4 bases, and 8 bases lay outside the gene matches. In DNA, the CDR3 is TGTGCCAGCAGCCCGGGCAGCGGGGATTACAATGAGCAGTTCTTC. This sequence encodes CASSPGSGDYNEQFF.

V usage is TRBV12-3 or TRBV12-4 and J usage is TRBJ2-2; 8 bases align to TRBD1. Unmatched junction bases numbered 15, after V lost 10 bases and J lost 5 bases. This CDR3 is 16 amino acids long. This chain's CDR3 is CAIKLGQGARTGELFF. For the CDR3, the DNA is TGTGCCATCAAGTTAGGTCAGGGGGCGCGAACCGGGGAGCTGTTTTTT.